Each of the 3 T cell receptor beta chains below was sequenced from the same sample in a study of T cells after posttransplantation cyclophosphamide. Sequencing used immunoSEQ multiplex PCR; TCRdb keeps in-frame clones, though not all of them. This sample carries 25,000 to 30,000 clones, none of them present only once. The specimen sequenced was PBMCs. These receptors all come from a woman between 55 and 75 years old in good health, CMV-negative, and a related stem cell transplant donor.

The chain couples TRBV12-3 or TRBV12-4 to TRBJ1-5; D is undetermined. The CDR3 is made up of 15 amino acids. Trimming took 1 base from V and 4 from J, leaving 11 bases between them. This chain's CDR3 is CASSLVSQSNQPQHF. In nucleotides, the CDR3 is TGTGCCAGCAGTTTAGTAAGTCAGTCAAATCAGCCCCAGCATTTT.

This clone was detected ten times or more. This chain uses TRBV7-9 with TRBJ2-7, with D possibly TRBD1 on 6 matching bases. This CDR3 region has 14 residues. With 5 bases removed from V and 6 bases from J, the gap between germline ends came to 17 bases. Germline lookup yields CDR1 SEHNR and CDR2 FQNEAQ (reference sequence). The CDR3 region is CASSARQERGEQYF. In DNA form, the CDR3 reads TGTGCCAGCAGCGCCCGACAGGAACGTGGCGAGCAGTACTTC.

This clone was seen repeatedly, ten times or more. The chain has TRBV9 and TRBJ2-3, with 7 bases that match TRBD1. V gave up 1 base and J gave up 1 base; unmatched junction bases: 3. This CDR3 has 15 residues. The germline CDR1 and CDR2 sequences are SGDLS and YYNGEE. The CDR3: CASSVTTGGTDTQYF. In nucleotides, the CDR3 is TGTGCCAGCAGCGTAACAACAGGGGGCACAGATACGCAGTATTTT.